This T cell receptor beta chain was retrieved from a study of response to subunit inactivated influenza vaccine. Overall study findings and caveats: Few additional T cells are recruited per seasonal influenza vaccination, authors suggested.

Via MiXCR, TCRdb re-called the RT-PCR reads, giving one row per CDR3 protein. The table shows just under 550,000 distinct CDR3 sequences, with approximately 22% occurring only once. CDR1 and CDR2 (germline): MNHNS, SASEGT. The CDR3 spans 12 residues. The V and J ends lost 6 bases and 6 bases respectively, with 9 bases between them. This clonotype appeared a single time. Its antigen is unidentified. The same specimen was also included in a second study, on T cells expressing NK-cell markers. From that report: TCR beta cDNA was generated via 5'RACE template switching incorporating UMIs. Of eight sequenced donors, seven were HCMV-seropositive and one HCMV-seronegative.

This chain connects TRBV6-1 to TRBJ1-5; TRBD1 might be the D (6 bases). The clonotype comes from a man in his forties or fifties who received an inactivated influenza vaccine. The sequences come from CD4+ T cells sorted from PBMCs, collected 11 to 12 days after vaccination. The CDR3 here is CASRDSAQPQHF. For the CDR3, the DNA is TGTGCCAGCAGGGACAGTGCTCAGCCCCAGCATTTT.